Sequencing of this T cell receptor (beta chain) was carried out in a study of cytomegalovirus exposure and HLA in healthy donors. The study's findings and limits: Among donors in an Asian-associated ancestry cluster, a later analysis reportedly found fewer N-insertions than the roughly 700-donor mean. Follow-up analysis found HLA locus-dependent TCR association rates, highest for DRB1 and lowest for HLA-C. The authors assumed roughly uniform sequencing depth across donors for presence/absence analyses.

13 Jbeta primers and 60 Vbeta primers were used for the PCR. The assay was immunoSEQ multiplex PCR, and TCRdb's table has in-frame clones only and misses some. The table records about 120,000 clones, roughly three fifths of them present only once. The ends lost 0 bases at V and 11 bases at J; junction bases unmatched: 7. The CDR3 is 14 residues long. The V gene's germline CDR1 is SGDLS and CDR2 YYNGEE. This clone appeared a single time. No antigen is known for it. Donors consisted of healthy bone marrow donors. This chain uses TRBV9 with TRBJ1-1, with 10 nucleotides matching TRBD1. The receptor was derived from a man in his forties or fifties in good health and CMV-seropositive. Sequencing was performed on PBMCs. Written as DNA, the CDR3 is TGTGCCAGCAGCGTAGGTGACAGGGGGCGTCGGGCTTTCTTT. Its protein is CASSVGDRGRRAFF.